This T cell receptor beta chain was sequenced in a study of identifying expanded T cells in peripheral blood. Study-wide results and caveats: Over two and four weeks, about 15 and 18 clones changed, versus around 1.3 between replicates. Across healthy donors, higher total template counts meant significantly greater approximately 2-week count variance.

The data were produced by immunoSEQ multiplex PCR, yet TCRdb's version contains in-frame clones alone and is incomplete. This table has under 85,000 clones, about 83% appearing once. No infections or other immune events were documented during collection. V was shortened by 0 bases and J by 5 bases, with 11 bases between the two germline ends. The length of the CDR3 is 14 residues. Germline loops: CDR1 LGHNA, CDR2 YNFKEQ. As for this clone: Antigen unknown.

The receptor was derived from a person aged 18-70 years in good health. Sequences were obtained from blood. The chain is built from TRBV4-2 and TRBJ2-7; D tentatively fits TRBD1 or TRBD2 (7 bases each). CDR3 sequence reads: CASSQDQGGNEQYF. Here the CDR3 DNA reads TGTGCCAGCAGCCAAGATCAGGGGGGGAACGAGCAGTACTTC.